The entry below gives a single T cell receptor beta chain sequence along with its context. The antigen is undetermined. This sample is drawn from a study of shared clonotypes between healthy human individuals. Findings and limits, study-wide: What naive subsets generally showed was a larger estimated richness than memory subsets showed.

Germline V gene sequence: CDR1 GTSNPN, CDR2 SVGIG (reference sequence). V shed 3 bases and J shed 10 bases, with 15 bases lying between them. This CDR3 region has 12 residues. This was a deep-level run. Some clones are missing from TCRdb's copy, which holds only in-frame ones; the method was immunoSEQ multiplex PCR. The sample carries about 1 million clones, about three quarters recorded once. This chain uses TRBV30 with TRBJ1-2; D remains unclear. Sample: memory CD4+ T cells sorted from blood. Subset meaning: CD45RA-negative fraction. This TCR was sampled from a man aged 18 to 29 in good health. The CDR3 loop reads CAWRDDLTDYTF. The CDR3 DNA reads as TGTGCCTGGAGAGATGACCTAACGGACTACACCTTC.